Listed here is a single T cell receptor beta chain. As yet, its antigen is unknown. Treatment given: 15 to 20 received Ad26.COV2.S at low or high dose, single or two shots; about 5 received placebo; per-sample allocation not given. Collection of the samples took place on day 63 after the first injection of vaccine or placebo. Germline loops: CDR1 LNHDA, CDR2 SQIVND (reference sequence). Trimming removed 6 bases from V and 4 bases from J; junction bases left unmatched: 2. The CDR3 loop spans 14 amino acids. The record originates from a study of Ad26.COV2.S vaccination and SARS-CoV-2 variants. Study background: Dosing was one shot or two shots 56 days apart.

Some clones are missing from TCRdb's copy, which holds only in-frame ones; the method was immunoSEQ multiplex PCR. There are some 300,000 clones in the sample; 70% to 90% occur only once, and around 1.9% lies in the top ten. General study findings and limits: Comparable non-spike TCR breadth was observed in vaccine and placebo recipients.

This clonotype was sampled from a person between 18 and 65 years old who received the Ad26.COV2.S COVID-19 vaccine or a placebo. The source was peripheral blood, collected in a trial of Ad26.COV2.S vaccine versus placebo. The chain combines TRBV19 with TRBJ2-3, with 12 bases identical to TRBD2. DNA of the CDR3: TGTGCCAGTAGAGCTAGCGGGGGGGCAGATACGCAGTATTTT. Protein: CASRASGGADTQYF.